These 19 T cell receptor beta chains came from one sample sequenced in a study of cytomegalovirus exposure and HLA in healthy donors (TCRdb year 2017). Library generation was performed with the immunoSEQ multiplex PCR assay. For the multiplex PCR, a mixture combining 60 forward primers for TCR Vbeta segments and 13 reverse primers for TCR Jbeta segments was used. Drawn from immuneACCESS, this table holds only the in-frame rearrangements with V and J called that TCRdb kept. Clones are partly lost; checked studies trace under half to an unresolved V gene and leave the rest unexplained. This sample comprises hundreds of thousands of clones, roughly 70% of them detected only once. The biggest ten clones account for 2% to 2.5% of the sample. The source material was PBMCs. The receptors here all came from a female donor in good health and CMV-seronegative.

The chain has TRBV9 and TRBJ2-2, with TRBD1 as a possible D gene (5 bases). Germline assignment: CDR1 SGDLS and CDR2 YYNGEE. The CDR3 is 15 amino acids. V lost 0 bases to trimming and J lost 1 base, with 7 bases between them. CDR3 residues: CASSVVDRNTGELFF. The CDR3 nucleotides read TGTGCCAGCAGCGTAGTAGACAGGAACACCGGGGAGCTGTTTTTT. The full variable domain, in which reference TRBV9 and TRBJ2-2 provide the parts outside the CDR3, is DSGVTQTPKHLITATGQRVTLRCSPRSGDLSVYWYQQSLDQGLQFLIQYYNGEERAKGNILERFSAQQFPDLHSELNLSSLELGDSALYFCASSVVDRNTGELFFGEGSRLTVL.

V and J are TRBV27 and TRBJ2-1; no firm D call. V was pared by 6 bases and J by 0 bases, with 9 bases between. CDR3 length equals 14 residues. Germline CDR1 is MNHEY and CDR2 is SMNVEV (reference sequence). The CDR3 DNA reads TGTGCCAGCAGAAACCTGAGCTCCTACAATGAGCAGTTCTTC. Protein: CASRNLSSYNEQFF.

CDR3 sequence: CSVEGRDSYNEQFF. The CDR3, as DNA: TGCAGCGTTGAAGGCCGGGACTCCTACAATGAGCAGTTCTTC. This chain connects TRBV29-1 to TRBJ2-1, with TRBD2 as a possible D gene (5 bases). V lost 1 base and J 0 bases, leaving 7 bases between the germline ends. Germline V CDR1 and CDR2: SQVTM, ANQGSEA. The CDR3 is 14 residues long.

The chain couples TRBV11-3 to TRBJ1-5, with D hard to call. The ends were cut back, 1 base at V and 3 bases at J, with 7 bases in the middle. Germline assignment: CDR1 SGHNT and CDR2 YENEEA. This CDR3 contains 14 residues. This CDR3 is CASSLGTANQPQHF. The CDR3 nucleotides read TGTGCCAGCAGCTTAGGAACAGCCAATCAGCCCCAGCATTTT.

As to this clone: Germline is not matched at one junction end, which may reflect a read error. The V gene is TRBV28, the J gene TRBJ2-1; TRBD2 is a possible D gene (5 bases). Germline values: CDR1 MDHEN, CDR2 SYDVKM. This CDR3 is 14 amino acids long. The CDR3 DNA reads TGTGCCAGCAGGTGGAAGTTTGGGAGTCAAATCGCGCTCTTC. Translating it yields CASRWKFGSQIALF.

The rearrangement joins TRBV2 to TRBJ1-5, with 8 bases matching TRBD1. With V trimmed by 7 bases and J by 5 bases, 7 bases remained unmatched. Germline CDR1 and CDR2: SNHLY and FYNNEI. This CDR3 comprises 14 residues. CDR3 protein: CASIGQGAHQPQHF. The DNA for the CDR3 is TGTGCCAGCATTGGGCAGGGGGCCCATCAGCCCCAGCATTTT.

About this clone itself: A junction boundary mismatches the germline segment, possibly from a read error. The chain joins TRBV27 to TRBJ2-1, with 7 bases that match TRBD1. CDR3 length: 14 residues. Germline values: CDR1 MNHEY, CDR2 SMNVEV (reference sequence). CDR3 residues: CASRGQPDYNGQFF. The CDR3 coding sequence is TGTGCCAGCAGGGGACAGCCCGATTACAATGGGCAGTTCTTC.

The chain uses TRBV9 and TRBJ1-5; TRBD1 agrees at 9 bases. The V segment lost 3 bases and the J segment 6 bases; nucleotides outside the gene matches: 4. The CDR3 is 14 residues long. Germline assignment: CDR1 SGDLS and CDR2 YYNGEE. CDR3 sequence (DNA): TGTGCCAGCAGCGCCGGGACAGGGCCTCAGCCCCAGCATTTT. Its translation is CASSAGTGPQPQHF.

V is TRBV6-1 and J is TRBJ1-1; D perhaps matches TRBD1 (5 bases). CDR1 MNHNS and CDR2 SASEGT come from the germline V gene. This CDR3 spans 16 amino acids. Trimming took off 0 bases at V and 1 base at J, with 12 bases between the two ends. This CDR3 reads CASSEAEGVGNTEAFF. The DNA of the CDR3 is TGTGCCAGCAGTGAAGCAGAAGGGGTGGGGAACACTGAAGCTTTCTTT.

V is TRBV6-5 and J is TRBJ2-3; D is uncertain. Germline values: CDR1 MNHEY, CDR2 SVGAGI. Trimming stripped 2 bases from V and 5 bases from J, with 8 bases between. The CDR3 contains 13 residues. CDR3: CASSYVNGDTQYF. The CDR3 DNA reads TGTGCCAGCAGTTACGTGAACGGAGATACGCAGTATTTT.

This clone has only one observation. The rearrangement uses TRBV19 and TRBJ1-1; 9 bases are a match to TRBD1. J was trimmed by 11 bases and V by 5 bases; bases with no gene match: 12. The CDR3 has 14 amino acids. CDR1 and CDR2 (germline): LNHDA, SQIVND (reference sequence). The CDR3 here is CASSVPGQGGLAFF. The CDR3 DNA follows: TGTGCCAGTAGTGTACCGGGACAGGGCGGCCTGGCTTTCTTT.

This clone showed up just once. This sequence joins TRBV9 and TRBJ2-3; D not certain. Trimming removed 2 bases from V and 3 bases from J, with 16 bases in between. There are 16 residues in the CDR3. Germline V CDR1 and CDR2: SGDLS, YYNGEE. CDR3 in amino acids: CASSVYNVPRTDTQYF. The CDR3 DNA is TGTGCCAGCAGCGTGTATAACGTCCCGCGGACAGATACGCAGTATTTT.

V and J are TRBV4-2 and TRBJ2-7; weak D call: TRBD1 (6 bases). Trimming pared 4 bases from V and 2 bases from J, leaving 12 bases between. The germline V gene has CDR1 LGHNA and CDR2 YNFKEQ. This CDR3 spans 14 amino acids. The DNA of the CDR3 is TGTGCCAGCAGCCCTGACAGGCTTACCTACGAGCAGTACTTC. As protein: CASSPDRLTYEQYF.

The CDR3 DNA sequence: TGTGCCAGCAAGAAAACAGGAATCGGGTCCTACGAGCAGTACTTC. Translating it yields CASKKTGIGSYEQYF. V and J are TRBV6-5 and TRBJ2-7, with TRBD1 as a possible D gene (5 bases). V was cut by 7 bases and J by 1 base, with 17 bases left in between. CDR1 and CDR2 (germline): MNHEY, SVGAGI. This CDR3 region has 15 residues.

This clone was recorded once. The chain has TRBV9 and TRBJ2-5, with D possibly being TRBD1 (6 bases). V gave up 0 bases and J gave up 2 bases, with 11 bases separating them. Germline loops: CDR1 SGDLS, CDR2 YYNGEE. The length of the CDR3 is 15 residues. The chain's CDR3 is CASSVGWGLQETQYF. The DNA for the CDR3 is TGTGCCAGCAGCGTAGGCTGGGGGCTGCAAGAGACCCAGTACTTC.

This clone was detected only a few times. The chain links TRBV6-4 to TRBJ1-5; D is undetermined. Germline CDR1 reads MRHNA; CDR2 reads SNTAGT. V lost 8 bases and J lost 7, with 12 bases in between. The CDR3 is made up of 12 amino acids. The CDR3 bases are TGTGCCAGCCCACGAGTAGCACAGCCCCAGCATTTT. Its protein is CASPRVAQPQHF.

CDR3 coding DNA: TGTGCCAGCAGTGAAATGGGAGGGCCCACAGATACGCAGTATTTT. This translates into CASSEMGGPTDTQYF. The rearrangement links TRBV25-1 to TRBJ2-3; 7 bases line up with TRBD2. Germline CDR1 is MGHDK and CDR2 is SYGVNS. V was clipped by 2 bases and J by 2 bases; unmatched bases: 4. The CDR3 consists of 15 residues.

The V and J genes are TRBV7-9 and TRBJ2-1; 10 nucleotides match TRBD2. CDR3 size: 17 residues. Germline CDR1 is SEHNR and CDR2 is FQNEAQ (reference sequence). V shed 0 bases, J shed 0 bases, and the junction held 2 bases outside the gene matches. This chain's CDR3 is CASSLASSGSSYNEQFF. CDR3 DNA: TGTGCCAGCAGCTTAGCCTCTAGCGGGAGCTCCTACAATGAGCAGTTCTTC.

This chain uses TRBV7-9 with TRBJ1-6; D is possibly TRBD1 (6 bases). V lost 6 bases and J lost 0, with 9 bases in between. CDR1 is SEHNR, CDR2 FQNEAQ, per germline (reference sequence). The CDR3 spans 15 residues. The CDR3 DNA sequence: TGTGCCAGCAGAACAGGGAGCTCCTATAATTCACCCCTCCACTTT. Translating gives CASRTGSSYNSPLHF. Using reference TRBV7-9 and TRBJ1-6 for the parts outside the CDR3, the full variable domain is DTGVSQNPRHKITKRGQNVTFRCDPISEHNRLYWYRQTLGQGPEFLTYFQNEAQLEKSRLLSDRFSAERPKGSFSTLEIQRTEQGDSAMYLCASRTGSSYNSPLHFGNGTRLTVT.